A single sample gave rise to the 24 T cell receptor beta chains below, sequenced in a study of monozygotic twins with inflammatory bowel disease. Reprocessing the 5' RACE reads, TCRdb reports a single entry for every CDR3 protein and omits DNA. The repertoire table contains 300,000 to 400,000 distinct CDR3 sequences. The sample comprised blood. All receptors derive from a human donor with ulcerative colitis or Crohn's disease, or a healthy co-twin of an affected twin (not recorded which).

The chain is built from TRBV5-4 and TRBJ2-1; no DNA is available, so the TRBD2 call from TCRdb remains unchecked. This CDR3 region has 15 residues. CDR1 and CDR2 from the germline V gene are SGHNT and YYREEE (reference sequence). The CDR3 loop is CASSLEGRRKNEQFF.

The chain is built from TRBV7-2 and TRBJ2-7. The germline V gene encodes CDR1 SGHTA and CDR2 FQGNSA. The CDR3 totals 13 residues. The CDR3 region is CASSLALVYEQYF.

The V gene is TRBV2, the J gene TRBJ2-7. The germline V gene encodes CDR1 SNHLY and CDR2 FYNNEI. This CDR3 is 13 amino acids long. The CDR3 sequence is CASRVPWTSEQYF.

This sequence joins TRBV7-8 and TRBJ1-5. Germline loops: CDR1 SGHVS, CDR2 FQNEAQ. There are 13 residues in the CDR3. This CDR3 is CASSFESYQPQHF.

The rearrangement links TRBV9 to TRBJ2-1. The CDR3 totals 15 residues. Germline lookup yields CDR1 SGDLS and CDR2 YYNGEE. CDR3 protein: CASSVEGSAYNEQFF.

This chain links TRBV5-6 with TRBJ1-1; the D gene TCRdb calls, TRBD1, cannot be checked with no DNA. The CDR3 extends over 16 amino acids. Germline lookup yields CDR1 SGHDT and CDR2 YYEEEE. CDR3 protein: CASSPGTGSILTEAFF.

This rearrangement joins TRBV7-6 to TRBJ2-5. CDR3 size: 14 residues. The germline V gene has CDR1 SGHVS and CDR2 FNYEAQ. This chain's CDR3 is CASSLSGPKETQYF.

This chain joins TRBV5-1 and TRBJ2-7. CDR3 size: 14 residues. In germline, CDR1 is SGHRS, CDR2 YFSETQ. The CDR3 sequence: CASTYSSAGYEQYF. Complete variable domain (other parts from reference TRBV5-1 and TRBJ2-7): KAGVTQTPRYLIKTRGQQVTLSCSPISGHRSVSWYQQTPGQGLQFLFEYFSETQRNKGNFPGRFSGRQFSNSRSEMNVSTLELGDSALYLCASTYSSAGYEQYFGPGTRLTVT.

CDR3 loop: CASTPPAAGNEQFF. The rearrangement links TRBV7-9 to TRBJ2-1; TCRdb picks TRBD2, but there is no DNA to check that call. The germline V gene encodes CDR1 SEHNR and CDR2 FQNEAQ (reference sequence). CDR3 length: 14 amino acids. The full variable domain, rest sourced from reference TRBV7-9 and TRBJ2-1, is DTGVSQNPRHKITKRGQNVTFRCDPISEHNRLYWYRQTLGQGPEFLTYFQNEAQLEKSRLLSDRFSAERPKGSFSTLEIQRTEQGDSAMYLCASTPPAAGNEQFFGPGTRLTVL.

The chain couples TRBV5-1 to TRBJ2-7. CDR3 length equals 15 residues. Germline V lookup: CDR1 SGHRS, CDR2 YFSETQ. CDR3 protein: CASSPAELFSYEQYF. Full variable domain (missing parts from reference TRBV5-1 and TRBJ2-7): KAGVTQTPRYLIKTRGQQVTLSCSPISGHRSVSWYQQTPGQGLQFLFEYFSETQRNKGNFPGRFSGRQFSNSRSEMNVSTLELGDSALYLCASSPAELFSYEQYFGPGTRLTVT.

J is TRBJ2-7 and V is TRBV28; the D call of TRBD2 rests on TCRdb alone, since no DNA is present to check it. This CDR3 has 12 amino acids. Germline V CDR1 and CDR2: MDHEN, SYDVKM. The CDR3 here is CASSSATSPNYF.

The V gene is TRBV7-9, the J gene TRBJ1-2; TCRdb indicates TRBD1, and absent DNA this call remains unverified. Per the germline V gene, CDR1 is SEHNR and CDR2 is FQNEAQ (reference sequence). The CDR3 sequence is 12 residues long. CDR3: CASGLPGGSYTF.

The V and J genes are TRBV15 and TRBJ2-2. The CDR3 consists of 16 residues. Germline CDR1 LNHNV, CDR2 YYDKDF (reference sequence). The CDR3 reads CATSRENQIGPGELFF.

This chain links TRBV10-3 with TRBJ1-2; TCRdb's D call of TRBD1 is untestable without DNA. Germline V CDR1 and CDR2: ENHRY, SYGVKD. The CDR3 length is 13 residues. CDR3 sequence reads: CAISTGAIYGYTF.

J is TRBJ1-2 and V is TRBV4-3. The CDR3 totals 18 residues. Per the germline V gene, CDR1 is LGHNA and CDR2 is YSLEER. The CDR3 sequence is CASSRNYGTQGLVSGYTF.

The chain is built from TRBV20-1 and TRBJ2-7. CDR1 and CDR2 (germline): DFQATT, SNEGSKA (reference sequence). CDR3 size: 13 residues. The CDR3 spells CSAIGDSSYEQYF.

The rearrangement links TRBV2 to TRBJ1-2; the TCRdb call, TRBD1, lacks DNA for checking. Germline V gene data show CDR1 as SNHLY and CDR2 as FYNNEI. The CDR3 is 14 amino acids. The CDR3 sequence: CASSPDSKIYGYTF.

This rearrangement joins TRBV7-2 to TRBJ2-4; TCRdb lists TRBD2, though no DNA is available to test this call. The CDR3 contains 17 residues. The germline CDR1 and CDR2 sequences are SGHTA and FQGNSA. CDR3 amino acids: CASSLRASGGMGNIQYF.

This chain links TRBV10-3 with TRBJ1-1; TCRdb proposes TRBD1, but this gene call is untestable without DNA. Germline V gene sequence: CDR1 ENHRY, CDR2 SYGVKD. The CDR3 contains 16 residues. CDR3 residues: CAIKVFSTGGLMGAFF.

The rearrangement uses TRBV7-9 and TRBJ2-2. Looked up from germline, CDR1 is SEHNR and CDR2 is FQNEAQ (reference sequence). The CDR3 loop spans 16 amino acids. CDR3 residues: CASSLGANANTGELFF.

CDR3 sequence: CASSSGLAGVVTDTQYF. The genes are TRBV4-2 and TRBJ2-3; the TCRdb call, TRBD2, lacks DNA for checking. From germline, CDR1 is LGHNA and CDR2 YNFKEQ. The CDR3 is made up of 17 amino acids.

This sequence joins TRBV4-1 and TRBJ1-2. CDR3 length equals 11 residues. CDR1 and CDR2 from the germline V gene are MGHRA and YSYEKL. The CDR3 loop is CASSQGRESNF.

The rearrangement joins TRBV5-8 to TRBJ1-1. Germline V gene lookup returns CDR1 SGHTS and CDR2 YDEGEE. CDR3 size: 14 residues. CDR3 in amino acids: CASSLEPVSPEAFF.

The CDR3 spells CASSALAGSEQYF. The V call is TRBV6-4, the J call TRBJ2-7; TCRdb's D gene call, TRBD2, goes unchecked for lack of DNA. The CDR3 length is 13 residues. CDR1 MRHNA and CDR2 SNTAGT come from the germline V gene.